The 8 T cell receptor beta chains presented below share a single source sample, sequenced in a study of molecular identifiers for immune sequencing clone quantification. TCRdb ran MiXCR on the PCR reads and lists one entry per CDR3 protein. The sample has under 600,000 distinct CDR3 sequences; around 23% are singletons. The sequencing sample was made of naive CD8+ T cells from blood, with Jurkat cell RNA spiked in. Subset meaning: FACS-sorted CD8+CD4-CCR7+CD45RA+ naive T cells. The receptors derive from a human donor in good health. Some libraries in this study had Jurkat cell RNA spiked in.

Comment on this clonotype: This may stem from a read error, because a much larger clone lies one nucleotide away. The rearrangement joins TRBV29-1 to TRBJ2-1, with 7 bases that match TRBD1. There are 12 residues in the CDR3. Germline V gives CDR1 SQVTM, CDR2 ANQGSEA. The CDR3 loop reads CSSQGVYNELFF. The CDR3 DNA reads as TGCAGCTCGCAGGGGGTTTACAATGAGCTGTTCTTC.

The chain recombines TRBV5-8 with TRBJ2-7; TRBD2 is a possible D gene (6 bases). V lost 1 base and J lost 9, with 17 bases in between. Germline V lookup: CDR1 SGHTS, CDR2 YDEGEE. This CDR3 has 14 residues. CDR3 protein: CASSLLGSHGGQYF. CDR3 coding DNA: TGTGCCAGCAGCTTGCTCGGGAGTCATGGCGGGCAGTACTTC. Full variable domain (remainder filled in from reference TRBV5-8 and TRBJ2-7): EAGVTQSPTHLIKTRGQQATLRCSPISGHTSVYWYQQALGLGLQFLLWYDEGEERNRGNFPPRFSGRQFPNYSSELNVNALELEDSALYLCASSLLGSHGGQYFGPGTRLTVT.

The chain uses TRBV12-3 or TRBV12-4 and TRBJ1-2; possibly TRBD1 for D (6 bases). This CDR3 is built from 15 residues. Trimming left V 4 bases short and J 0 bases short, with 12 bases between. CDR3 in amino acids: CASSSGRGPNYGYTF. CDR3 DNA: TGTGCCAGCAGTTCCGGACGGGGGCCTAACTATGGCTACACCTTC.

This clonotype was observed a few times. The chain couples TRBV19 to TRBJ1-2; 9 bases align to TRBD1. V dropped 6 bases and J dropped 7; count of bases not matched to a gene: 3. This CDR3 comprises 12 residues. Germline loops: CDR1 LNHDA, CDR2 SQIVND (reference sequence). CDR3 sequence (DNA): TGTGCCAGTAGACAGGGGGCCATTGGCTACACCTTC. It specifies CASRQGAIGYTF.

This clonotype came up many times. This chain connects TRBV19 to TRBJ2-2; a possible D gene is TRBD1 (5 bases). The germline gives CDR1 LNHDA, CDR2 SQIVND (reference sequence). V was shortened by 2 bases and J by 1 base, with 8 bases between the two germline ends. This CDR3 has 15 amino acids. CDR3 amino acids: CASSILQGNTGELFF. The CDR3 DNA reads TGTGCCAGTAGTATACTCCAGGGGAACACCGGGGAGCTGTTTTTT.

The chain recombines TRBV29-1 with TRBJ2-7; tentatively, D is TRBD1 or TRBD2 (5 bases each). Germline assignment: CDR1 SQVTM and CDR2 ANQGSEA. V was clipped by 8 bases and J by 6 bases, with 23 bases between them. The CDR3 runs to 14 residues. The CDR3 is CSTTLAGDGSEQYF. The CDR3 bases are TGCAGCACTACACTTGCCGGGGACGGTTCCGAGCAGTACTTC.

The chain links TRBV7-3 to TRBJ2-2; D not certain. This CDR3 region has 13 residues. Germline CDR1 reads SGHTA; CDR2 reads FQGTGA. V lost 5 bases and J 3 bases, leaving 7 bases between the germline ends. This chain's CDR3 is CASSKQDTGELFF. The CDR3 coding sequence is TGTGCCAGCAGCAAACAAGACACCGGGGAGCTGTTTTTT.

The table lists this clonotype with many counts. The CDR3 DNA reads as TGTGCCAGCAGCCATGGACTAGCGGGAGGGCCGGCAGATACGCAGTATTTT. It yields the protein CASSHGLAGGPADTQYF. The chain uses TRBV7-9 and TRBJ2-3, with 15 bases aligning to TRBD2. CDR1 SEHNR and CDR2 FQNEAQ come from the germline V gene (reference sequence). V was clipped by 5 bases and J by 4 bases; unmatched bases: 7. The CDR3 spans 17 residues. Combining the CDR3 with reference TRBV7-9 and TRBJ2-3 gives the whole variable domain DTGVSQNPRHKITKRGQNVTFRCDPISEHNRLYWYRQTLGQGPEFLTYFQNEAQLEKSRLLSDRFSAERPKGSFSTLEIQRTEQGDSAMYLCASSHGLAGGPADTQYFGPGTRLTVL.